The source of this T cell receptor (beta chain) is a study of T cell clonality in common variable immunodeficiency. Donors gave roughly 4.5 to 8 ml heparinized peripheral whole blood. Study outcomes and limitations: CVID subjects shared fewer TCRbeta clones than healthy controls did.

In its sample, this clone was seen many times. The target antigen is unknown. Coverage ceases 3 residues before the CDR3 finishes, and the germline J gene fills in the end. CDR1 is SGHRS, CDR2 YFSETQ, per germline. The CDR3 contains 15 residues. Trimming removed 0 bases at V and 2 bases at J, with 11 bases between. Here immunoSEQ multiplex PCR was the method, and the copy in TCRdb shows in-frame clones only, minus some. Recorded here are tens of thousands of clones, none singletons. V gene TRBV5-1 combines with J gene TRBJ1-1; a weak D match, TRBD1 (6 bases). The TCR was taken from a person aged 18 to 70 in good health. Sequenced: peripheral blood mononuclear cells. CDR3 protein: CASSLGAGVNTEAFF. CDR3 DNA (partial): TGCGCCAGCAGCTTGGGTGCAGGGGTCAACACTGAA.